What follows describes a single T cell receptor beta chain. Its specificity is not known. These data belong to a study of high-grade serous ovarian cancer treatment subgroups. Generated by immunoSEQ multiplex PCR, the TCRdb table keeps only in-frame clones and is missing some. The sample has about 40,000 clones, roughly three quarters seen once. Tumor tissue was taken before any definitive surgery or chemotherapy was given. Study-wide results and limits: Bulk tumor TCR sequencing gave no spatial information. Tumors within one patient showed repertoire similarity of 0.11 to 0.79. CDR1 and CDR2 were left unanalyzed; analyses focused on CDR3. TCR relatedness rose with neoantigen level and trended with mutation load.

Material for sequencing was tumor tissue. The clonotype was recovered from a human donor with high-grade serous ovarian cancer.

The CDR3 sequence is CASSSGEETQYF. The CDR3 DNA follows: TGTGCCAGCAGTTCAGGGGAAGAGACCCAGTACTTC. The rearrangement uses TRBV27 and TRBJ2-5; D is possibly TRBD1 (6 bases). Germline CDR1 reads MNHEY; CDR2 reads SMNVEV (reference sequence). This CDR3 region has 12 residues. The V and J ends lost 4 bases and 3 bases respectively, with 6 bases between them.